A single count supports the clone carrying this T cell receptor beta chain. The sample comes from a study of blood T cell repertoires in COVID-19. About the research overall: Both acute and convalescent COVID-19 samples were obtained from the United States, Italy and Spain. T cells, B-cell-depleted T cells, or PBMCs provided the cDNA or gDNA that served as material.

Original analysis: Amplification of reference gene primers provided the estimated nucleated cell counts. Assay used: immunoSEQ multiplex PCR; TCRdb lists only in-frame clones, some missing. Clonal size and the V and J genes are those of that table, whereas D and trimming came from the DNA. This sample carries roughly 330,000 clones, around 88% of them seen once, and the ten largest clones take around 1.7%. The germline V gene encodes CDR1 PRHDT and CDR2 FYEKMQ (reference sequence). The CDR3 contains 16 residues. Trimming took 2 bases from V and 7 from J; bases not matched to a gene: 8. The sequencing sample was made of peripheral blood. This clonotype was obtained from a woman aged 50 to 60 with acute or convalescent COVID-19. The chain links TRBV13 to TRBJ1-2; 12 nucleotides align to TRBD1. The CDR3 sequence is CASSLIGTGGLGGYTF. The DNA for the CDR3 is TGTGCCAGCAGCTTAATCGGGACAGGGGGCCTTGGTGGCTACACCTTC. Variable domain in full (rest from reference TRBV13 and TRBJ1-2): AAGVIQSPRHLIKEKRETATLKCYPIPRHDTVYWYQQGPGQDPQFLISFYEKMQSDKGSIPDRFSAQQFSDYHSELNMSSLELGDSALYFCASSLIGTGGLGGYTFGSGTRLTVV.